The subject of this entry is one T cell receptor (beta chain). What it binds is unknown. The record originates from a study of cytomegalovirus exposure and HLA in healthy donors. Regarding the study as a whole: Analyzed later, association rates of TCRs varied across HLA loci, with DRB1 most and HLA-C fewest. When a later analysis was performed, an Asian-associated ancestry cluster reportedly had fewer N-insertions than the approximately 680-donor mean. More clonal expansion characterized HLA-associated TCR beta chains than equally common others in a later analysis.

Amplification used 60 Vbeta primers and 13 Jbeta primers. The table came from immunoSEQ multiplex PCR; TCRdb's copy has only in-frame clones and leaves some out. Of some 150,000 clones in the sample, about four fifths are singletons; the top ten hold 4% to 4.5%. CDR1 and CDR2 (germline): LNHNV, YYDKDF (reference sequence). The CDR3 contains 16 residues. V was clipped by 4 bases and J by 0 bases; unmatched bases: 2. The chain employs TRBV15 and TRBJ2-1; 11 bases agree with TRBD2. Material for sequencing was PBMCs. The origin of this receptor is a woman aged 40 to 50 in good health and CMV-seropositive. The CDR3 DNA sequence: TGTGCCACCAGCACAACTAGCGGGAGCTCCTACAATGAGCAGTTCTTC. It specifies CATSTTSGSSYNEQFF.